The present T cell receptor (beta chain) was sequenced within a study of cytomegalovirus exposure and HLA in healthy donors. Background on the study: The study placed about 86% of its 350 to 450 genotyped donors in the Caucasian-associated ancestry cluster. Notes on the study in general: Another analysis was done later, and it associated 16,951 TCR beta sequences with HLA alleles at 0.05 false discovery rate.

Both 60 Vbeta primers and 13 Jbeta primers went into the PCR. The data were produced by immunoSEQ multiplex PCR, yet TCRdb's version contains in-frame clones alone and is incomplete. This table holds roughly 150,000 clones, approximately 72% found once. In the case of this clone: Its target is not known.

The CDR3 runs to 15 residues. V was clipped by 5 bases and J by 0 bases; unmatched bases: 2. CDR1 is SGHTA and CDR2 is FQGNSA in the germline V gene. The chain couples TRBV7-2 to TRBJ2-3, with 10 bases fitting TRBD2. This sequence originates from a man aged 35-49 years in good health and CMV-seronegative. The sequenced material came from PBMCs. The CDR3 loop reads CASSVSGGSTDTQYF. The CDR3 DNA sequence: TGTGCCAGCAGCGTTAGCGGGGGGAGCACAGATACGCAGTATTTT. The full variable domain, with the rest looked up from reference TRBV7-2 and TRBJ2-3, is GAGVSQSPSNKVTEKGKDVELRCDPISGHTALYWYRQSLGQGLEFLIYFQGNSAPDKSGLPSDRFSAERTGGSVSTLTIQRTQQEDSAVYLCASSVSGGSTDTQYFGPGTRLTVL.